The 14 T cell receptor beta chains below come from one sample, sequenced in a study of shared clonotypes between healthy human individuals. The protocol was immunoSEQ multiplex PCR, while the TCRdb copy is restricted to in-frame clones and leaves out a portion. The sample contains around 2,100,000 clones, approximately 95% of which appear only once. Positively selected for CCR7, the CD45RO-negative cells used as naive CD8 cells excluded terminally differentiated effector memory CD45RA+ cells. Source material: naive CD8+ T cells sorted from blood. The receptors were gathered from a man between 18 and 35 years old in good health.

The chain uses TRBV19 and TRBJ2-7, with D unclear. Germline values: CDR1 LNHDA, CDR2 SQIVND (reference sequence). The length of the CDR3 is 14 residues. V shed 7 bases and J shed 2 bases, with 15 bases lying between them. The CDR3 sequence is CASTPSDVAYEQYF. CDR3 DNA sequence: TGTGCCAGTACCCCCTCGGACGTAGCCTACGAGCAGTACTTC.

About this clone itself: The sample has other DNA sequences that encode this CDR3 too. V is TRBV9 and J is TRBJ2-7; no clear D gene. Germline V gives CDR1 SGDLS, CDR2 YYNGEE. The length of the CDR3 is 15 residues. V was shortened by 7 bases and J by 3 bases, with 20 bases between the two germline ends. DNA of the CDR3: TGTGCCAGCGCCATTCGCCCGACAAGCTTCTACGAGCAGTACTTC. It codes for CASAIRPTSFYEQYF.

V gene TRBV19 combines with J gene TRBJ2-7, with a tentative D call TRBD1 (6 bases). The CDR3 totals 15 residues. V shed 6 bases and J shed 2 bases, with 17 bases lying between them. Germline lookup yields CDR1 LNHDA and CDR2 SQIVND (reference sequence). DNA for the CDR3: TGTGCCAGTAGCCCCTTCACGGGACAAGCCTACGAGCAGTACTTC. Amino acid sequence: CASSPFTGQAYEQYF.

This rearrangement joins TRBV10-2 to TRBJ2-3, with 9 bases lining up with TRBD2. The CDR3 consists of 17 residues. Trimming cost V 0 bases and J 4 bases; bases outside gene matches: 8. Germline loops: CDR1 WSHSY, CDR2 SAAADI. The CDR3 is CASSESSNSGSSDTQYF. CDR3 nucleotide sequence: TGCGCCAGCAGTGAGTCTTCTAATAGCGGGAGTTCAGATACGCAGTATTTT.

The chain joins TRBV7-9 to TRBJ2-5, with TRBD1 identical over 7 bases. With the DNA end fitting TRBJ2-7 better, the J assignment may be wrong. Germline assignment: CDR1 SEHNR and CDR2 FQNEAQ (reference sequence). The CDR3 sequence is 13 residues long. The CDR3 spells CASSSGTEYEQYF. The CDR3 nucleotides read TGTGCCAGCAGCTCCGGGACAGAGTACGAGCAGTACTTC.

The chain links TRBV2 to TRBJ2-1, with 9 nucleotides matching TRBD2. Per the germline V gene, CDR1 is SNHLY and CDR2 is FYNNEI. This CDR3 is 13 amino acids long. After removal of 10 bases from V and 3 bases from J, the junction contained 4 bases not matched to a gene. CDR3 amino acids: CAILAGNYNEQFF. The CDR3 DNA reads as TGTGCCATACTAGCGGGTAACTACAATGAGCAGTTCTTC.

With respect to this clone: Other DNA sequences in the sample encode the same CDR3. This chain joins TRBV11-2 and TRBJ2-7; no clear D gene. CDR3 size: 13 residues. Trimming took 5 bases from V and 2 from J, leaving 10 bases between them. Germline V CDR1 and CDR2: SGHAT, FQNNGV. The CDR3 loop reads CASSLSLAYEQYF. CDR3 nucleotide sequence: TGTGCCAGCAGCCTCTCTCTGGCCTACGAGCAGTACTTC.

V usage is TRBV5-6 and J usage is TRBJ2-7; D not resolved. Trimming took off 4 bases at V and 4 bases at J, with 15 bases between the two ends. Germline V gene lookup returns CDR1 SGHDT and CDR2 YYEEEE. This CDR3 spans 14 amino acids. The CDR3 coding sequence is TGTGCCAGCAGCCCGGCAGATTCTCCGTACGAGCAGTACTTC. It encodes CASSPADSPYEQYF.

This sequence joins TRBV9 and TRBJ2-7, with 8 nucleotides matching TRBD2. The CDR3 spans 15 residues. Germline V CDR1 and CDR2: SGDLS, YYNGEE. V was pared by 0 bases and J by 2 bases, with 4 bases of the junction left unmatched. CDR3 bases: TGTGCCAGCAGCGTAGGGCCAGCGGGGGCCTACGAGCAGTACTTC. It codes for CASSVGPAGAYEQYF. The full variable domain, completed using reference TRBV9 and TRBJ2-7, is DSGVTQTPKHLITATGQRVTLRCSPRSGDLSVYWYQQSLDQGLQFLIQYYNGEERAKGNILERFSAQQFPDLHSELNLSSLELGDSALYFCASSVGPAGAYEQYFGPGTRLTVT.

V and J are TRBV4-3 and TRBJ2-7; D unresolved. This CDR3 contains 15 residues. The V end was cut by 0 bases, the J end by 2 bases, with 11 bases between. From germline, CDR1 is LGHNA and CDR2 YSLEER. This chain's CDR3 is CASSQDDTSPYEQYF. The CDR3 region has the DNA TGCGCCAGCAGCCAAGATGATACGAGCCCCTACGAGCAGTACTTC.

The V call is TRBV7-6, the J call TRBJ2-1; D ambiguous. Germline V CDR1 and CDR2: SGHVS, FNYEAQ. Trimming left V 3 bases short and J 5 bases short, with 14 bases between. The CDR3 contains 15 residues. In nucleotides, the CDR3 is TGTGCCAGCAGCTTGGCCAGAATTGGGGACAATGAGCAGTTCTTC. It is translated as CASSLARIGDNEQFF.

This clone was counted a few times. CDR3 DNA sequence: TGTGCCAGCACACAACAGGATGCCTACGAGCAGTACTTC. Protein: CASTQQDAYEQYF. The gene calls are TRBV25-1 and TRBJ2-7; D may be TRBD1 (5 bases). CDR1 MGHDK and CDR2 SYGVNS come from the germline V gene. This CDR3 contains 13 residues. V was cut by 7 bases and J by 2 bases, with 12 bases left in between.

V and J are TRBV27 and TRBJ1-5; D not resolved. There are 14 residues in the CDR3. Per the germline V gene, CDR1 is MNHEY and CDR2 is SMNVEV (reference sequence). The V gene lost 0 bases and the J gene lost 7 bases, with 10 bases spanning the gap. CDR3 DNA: TGTGCCAGCAGTTTATCGAATGCGGGACAGCCCCAGCATTTT. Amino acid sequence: CASSLSNAGQPQHF.

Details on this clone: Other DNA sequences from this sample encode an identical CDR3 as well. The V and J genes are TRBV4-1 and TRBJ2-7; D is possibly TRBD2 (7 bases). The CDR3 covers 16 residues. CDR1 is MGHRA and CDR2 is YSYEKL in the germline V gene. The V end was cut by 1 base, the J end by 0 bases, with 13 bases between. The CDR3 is CASSQGGGGSSYEQYF. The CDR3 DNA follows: TGCGCCAGCAGCCAAGGCGGGGGCGGGAGCTCCTACGAGCAGTACTTC.